The 30 T cell receptor beta chains below were found in one sample sequenced in a study of blood T cell repertoires in COVID-19. Repertoires were generated with immunoSEQ multiplex PCR, while TCRdb's copy carries only in-frame clones and drops some. The table lists over 20,000 clones, approximately 84% of them singletons. The sample was peripheral blood. Receptors were obtained from a man in his forties or fifties with active COVID-19.

In this sample, this clone turned up once. This chain uses TRBV18 with TRBJ1-5; D may be TRBD1 (5 bases). Per germline, CDR1 KGHSH and CDR2 LQKENI. The CDR3 extends over 18 amino acids. Trimming took 3 bases from V and 1 from J, leaving 19 bases between them. CDR3 DNA: TGTGCCAGCTCACCCCCGGCAGGGCCAGGTGTGAGCAATCAGCCCCAGCATTTT. It translates to CASSPPAGPGVSNQPQHF.

The rearrangement uses TRBV5-4 and TRBJ2-5; D is perhaps TRBD1 (6 bases). The CDR3 length is 16 residues. V was cut by 0 bases and J by 5 bases, with 17 bases left in between. CDR1 and CDR2 from the germline V gene are SGHNT and YYREEE (reference sequence). CDR3 DNA: TGTGCCAGCAGCTTGGCCCTAGTACAGGGATTGGAGACCCAGTACTTC. It is translated as CASSLALVQGLETQYF.

The chain has TRBV9 and TRBJ2-5; 7 bases fit TRBD1. With V trimmed by 6 bases and J by 3 bases, 8 bases remained unmatched. This CDR3 is 14 amino acids long. The germline V gene has CDR1 SGDLS and CDR2 YYNGEE. CDR3 bases: TGTGCCAGCAATGAGGGACAGTTAGAAGAGACCCAGTACTTC. Residues: CASNEGQLEETQYF.

The chain has TRBV19 and TRBJ1-2; TRBD1 agrees at 10 bases. The CDR3 runs 14 residues. V dropped 4 bases and J dropped 7; count of bases not matched to a gene: 6. Germline-derived CDR1 and CDR2 are LNHDA and SQIVND (reference sequence). CDR3: CASSSRDRGFGYTF. The DNA of the CDR3 is TGTGCCAGTAGTAGCCGGGACAGGGGATTTGGCTACACCTTC.

This sequence joins TRBV5-1 and TRBJ1-3; possibly TRBD1 for D (6 bases). Germline V gene sequence: CDR1 SGHRS, CDR2 YFSETQ. Trimming left V 5 bases short and J 0 bases short, with 9 bases between. CDR3 length equals 14 residues. The CDR3 is CASREQGSGNTIYF. CDR3 sequence (DNA): TGCGCCAGCAGAGAACAGGGCTCTGGAAACACCATATATTTT.

The chain links TRBV11-2 to TRBJ2-1; D uncertain. Looked up from germline, CDR1 is SGHAT and CDR2 is FQNNGV. This CDR3 is built from 13 residues. Trimming cost V 0 bases and J 12 bases, with 12 bases left between them. In nucleotides, the CDR3 is TGTGCCAGCAGCTTAGAGAGGCTCCTTGGGCAGTTCTTC. Translation gives CASSLERLLGQFF.

The chain recombines TRBV19 with TRBJ1-5; D unclear. V lost 3 bases and J 0 bases, leaving 9 bases between the germline ends. Looked up from germline, CDR1 is LNHDA and CDR2 is SQIVND (reference sequence). There are 15 residues in the CDR3. CDR3 in DNA: TGTGCCAGTAGTATCGCAGTATATAGCAATCAGCCCCAGCATTTT. Amino acids: CASSIAVYSNQPQHF.

V gene TRBV6-2 or TRBV6-3 combines with J gene TRBJ1-1, with D uncertain. V was shortened by 5 bases and J by 6 bases, with 19 bases between the two germline ends. The CDR3 sequence is 15 residues long. In germline, CDR1 is MNHEY, CDR2 SVGEGT. Here the CDR3 reads CASSLSDTRTAEAFF. CDR3 nucleotides: TGTGCCAGCAGTCTCTCCGACACCCGAACGGCTGAAGCTTTCTTT.

The chain recombines TRBV3-1 (or the pseudogene TRBV3-2) with TRBJ2-5; 8 nucleotides line up with TRBD2. Germline V CDR1 and CDR2: LGHDT, YNNKEL (reference sequence). CDR3 length: 17 residues. V dropped 2 bases and J dropped 4; count of bases not matched to a gene: 12. The CDR3 loop is CASSQLLSGGRGETQYF. In DNA form, the CDR3 reads TGTGCCAGCAGCCAACTACTAAGCGGGGGCCGGGGAGAGACCCAGTACTTC.

The chain combines TRBV9 with TRBJ2-1; possibly TRBD2 for D (5 bases). CDR3 length: 14 amino acids. Germline V CDR1 and CDR2: SGDLS, YYNGEE. V lost 4 bases and J lost 5, with 13 bases in between. The CDR3 region has the DNA TGTGCCAGCAGCCCCTCCGGGGTTGACAATGAGCAGTTCTTC. This gives the protein CASSPSGVDNEQFF.

The J gene is TRBJ2-5, the V gene TRBV7-9; TRBD1 aligns across 8 bases. Germline CDR1 reads SEHNR; CDR2 reads FQNEAQ (reference sequence). The length of the CDR3 is 17 residues. Losses at the gene ends were 0 bases for V and 5 bases for J; bases not matched to a gene: 11. As DNA, the CDR3 is TGTGCCAGCAGCTTAGCCCCCCCTCGACAGGGGTGGGAGACCCAGTACTTC. It yields the protein CASSLAPPRQGWETQYF.

This clone has more than one count but fewer than ten. The J gene is TRBJ2-5, the V gene TRBV11-1; maybe TRBD2 (6 bases). Per germline, CDR1 SGHAT and CDR2 FQDESV (reference sequence). The CDR3 spans 14 residues. V was shortened by 3 bases and J by 4 bases, with 12 bases between the two germline ends. The CDR3 DNA follows: TGTGCCAGCAGCTTGCGGGGTATAGGAGAGACCCAGTACTTC. This encodes CASSLRGIGETQYF.

The chain combines TRBV21-1 with TRBJ1-4; the D call TRBD1 from the table was never checked on the DNA. TRBV21-1 has pseudogene status. This CDR3 comprises 18 residues. The CDR3: CASSKGGADREDNEKLFF. The CDR3 coding sequence is TGTGCCAGCAGCAAAGGGGGGGCGGACAGGGAGGATAATGAAAAACTGTTTTTT.

This sequence joins TRBV4-1 and TRBJ1-4; no definite D call. The CDR3 extends over 16 amino acids. Trimming removed 2 bases from V and 7 bases from J, with 17 bases in between. CDR1 is MGHRA and CDR2 is YSYEKL in the germline V gene. The CDR3 reads CASSQTPASGGEKLFF. The CDR3 DNA is TGCGCCAGCAGCCAAACCCCGGCCTCAGGTGGTGAAAAACTGTTTTTT.

A remark on this clone: The same CDR3 is also encoded by other DNA sequences in this sample. The chain recombines TRBV5-1 with TRBJ2-3; D gene uncertain. Deletions cut 2 bases from V and 2 bases from J, with 9 bases between. Germline V gene data show CDR1 as SGHRS and CDR2 as YFSETQ. This CDR3 region has 14 residues. CDR3 sequence reads: CASSFGALTDTQYF. The CDR3 nucleotides are TGCGCCAGCAGCTTCGGTGCTCTCACAGATACGCAGTATTTT. Full variable domain (outside the CDR3, taken from reference TRBV5-1 and TRBJ2-3): KAGVTQTPRYLIKTRGQQVTLSCSPISGHRSVSWYQQTPGQGLQFLFEYFSETQRNKGNFPGRFSGRQFSNSRSEMNVSTLELGDSALYLCASSFGALTDTQYFGPGTRLTVL.

This clone has just one count. The chain recombines TRBV5-5 with TRBJ2-4, with D perhaps TRBD1 (6 bases). V was clipped by 2 bases and J by 6 bases, with 21 bases between them. Germline V gene data show CDR1 as SGHKS and CDR2 as YYEKEE (reference sequence). The CDR3 has 17 residues. CDR3 sequence (DNA): TGTGCCAGCAGCTTACCGGGACAATCTCTATGGGGAAACATTCAGTACTTC. Its translation is CASSLPGQSLWGNIQYF.

The genes are TRBV2 and TRBJ1-6; D might be TRBD1 (5 bases). Trimming removed 2 bases at V and 12 bases at J, with 17 bases between. Germline assignment: CDR1 SNHLY and CDR2 FYNNEI. This CDR3 has 15 residues. The CDR3 loop reads CASSERQGDFLPLHF. The CDR3 coding sequence is TGTGCCAGCAGTGAAAGGCAGGGCGACTTTTTACCCCTCCACTTT.

V is TRBV5-1 and J is TRBJ1-3; the D is unclear. V lost 5 bases and J 8 bases, leaving 11 bases between the germline ends. CDR1 is SGHRS and CDR2 is YFSETQ in the germline V gene. The CDR3 sequence is 12 residues long. CDR3 region: CASSKEEDTIYF. The CDR3 DNA sequence: TGCGCCAGCAGTAAGGAAGAGGACACCATATATTTT. Looking up the rest from reference TRBV5-1 and TRBJ1-3 gives the full variable domain: KAGVTQTPRYLIKTRGQQVTLSCSPISGHRSVSWYQQTPGQGLQFLFEYFSETQRNKGNFPGRFSGRQFSNSRSEMNVSTLELGDSALYLCASSKEEDTIYFGEGSWLTVV.

The rearrangement joins TRBV5-4 to TRBJ2-7, with D maybe TRBD2 (6 bases). The V end lost 0 bases, the J end lost 3 bases, and 13 bases lay between the germline ends. The CDR3 runs 15 residues. Germline CDR1 and CDR2: SGHNT and YYREEE (reference sequence). CDR3 region: CASSLGGDSFYEQYF. CDR3 sequence (DNA): TGTGCCAGCAGCTTGGGGGGGGATTCTTTCTACGAGCAGTACTTC.

The chain is built from TRBV5-1 and TRBJ2-5; TRBD2 matches 14 bases. The junction had 0 bases not matched to a gene; V was cut back by 0 bases and J by 2 bases. This CDR3 is 16 amino acids long. Germline lookup yields CDR1 SGHRS and CDR2 YFSETQ. The CDR3 sequence: CASSLGTSGGQETQYF. The DNA of the CDR3 is TGCGCCAGCAGCTTGGGGACTAGCGGGGGGCAAGAGACCCAGTACTTC.

The chain combines TRBV10-3 with TRBJ2-5; 10 bases are shared with TRBD1. The V gene's germline CDR1 is ENHRY and CDR2 SYGVKD. The CDR3 is 15 amino acids. J gave up 0 bases and V 5 bases, and 3 bases lay outside the gene matches. This CDR3 reads CAISPGTGDQETQYF. The CDR3 nucleotides are TGTGCCATCAGTCCGGGGACAGGGGACCAAGAGACCCAGTACTTC.

This clone showed up just once. V gene TRBV19 combines with J gene TRBJ1-4, with TRBD1 identical over 8 bases. Germline loops: CDR1 LNHDA, CDR2 SQIVND (reference sequence). V gave up 2 bases and J gave up 6 bases; unmatched junction bases: 2. The CDR3 totals 14 residues. CDR3: CASSIQGAYEKLFF. In DNA form, the CDR3 reads TGTGCCAGTAGTATACAGGGGGCTTATGAAAAACTGTTTTTT.

The V call is TRBV9, the J call TRBJ2-3, with unresolved D. The CDR3 spans 14 residues. Trimming left V 2 bases short and J 3 bases short, with 10 bases between. Germline V CDR1 and CDR2: SGDLS, YYNGEE. For the CDR3, the DNA is TGTGCCAGCAGCGTCCTCCGTGCGACAGATACGCAGTATTTT. As protein: CASSVLRATDTQYF.

This clone was seen a handful of times. J is TRBJ2-7 and V is TRBV12-3 or TRBV12-4, with D maybe TRBD2 (5 bases). The germline V and J ends were trimmed by 0 bases and 6 bases, with 9 bases remaining between them. The CDR3 has 13 amino acids. For the CDR3, the DNA is TGTGCCAGCAGTTTAGCGCTAGCTGGCGAGCAGTACTTC. Translated, it gives CASSLALAGEQYF.

V and J are TRBV7-9 and TRBJ2-5; 7 bases map to TRBD1. Germline V gene sequence: CDR1 SEHNR, CDR2 FQNEAQ (reference sequence). The V and J ends lost 3 bases and 7 bases, in that order; junction bases with no gene match: 8. The CDR3 runs 14 residues. Here the CDR3 reads CASSLTGLDGTQYF. CDR3 nucleotide sequence: TGTGCCAGCAGCTTGACAGGGTTGGACGGGACCCAGTACTTC.

This chain joins TRBV7-8 and TRBJ2-7; 8 bases match TRBD1. The germline gives CDR1 SGHVS, CDR2 FQNEAQ. The CDR3 consists of 13 residues. The trim removed 4 bases at V and 7 bases at J, leaving 6 bases unmatched. CDR3 DNA sequence: TGTGCCAGCAGCTCCCGGACAGGGAGGGAGCAGTACTTC. Its protein is CASSSRTGREQYF.

This chain links TRBV5-5 with TRBJ2-1; D might be TRBD2 (7 bases). The CDR3 consists of 14 residues. Germline V gene lookup returns CDR1 SGHKS and CDR2 YYEKEE (reference sequence). Trimming cost V 7 bases and J 8 bases, with 19 bases left between them. CDR3 sequence: CASAKLRGGDEQFF. The CDR3 nucleotides read TGTGCCAGCGCAAAACTCAGAGGGGGGGATGAGCAGTTCTTC.

The rearrangement links TRBV3-1 (or the pseudogene TRBV3-2) to TRBJ2-3; 8 bases line up with TRBD2. Trimming cost V 3 bases and J 3 bases; bases outside gene matches: 8. Germline CDR1 and CDR2: LGHDT and YNNKEL (reference sequence). The CDR3 runs 16 residues. CDR3 region: CASSHWRGVGTDTQYF. The CDR3 region has the DNA TGTGCCAGCAGCCATTGGCGGGGGGTTGGGACAGATACGCAGTATTTT.

V is TRBV11-3 and J is TRBJ2-1; perhaps TRBD2 as D (6 bases). V was clipped by 7 bases and J by 9 bases, with 16 bases between them. The CDR3 consists of 13 residues. Germline values: CDR1 SGHNT, CDR2 YENEEA. DNA of the CDR3: TGTGCCAGCACCCCCACCGGGAGTGGTGAGCAGTTCTTC. This sequence encodes CASTPTGSGEQFF. Using reference TRBV11-3 and TRBJ2-1 for the parts outside the CDR3, the full variable domain is EAGVVQSPRYKIIEKKQPVAFWCNPISGHNTLYWYLQNLGQGPELLIRYENEEAVDDSQLPKDRFSAERLKGVDSTLKIQPAELGDSAVYLCASTPTGSGEQFFGPGTRLTVL.

The chain is built from TRBV14 and TRBJ2-3, with no clear D. This CDR3 contains 12 residues. Germline CDR1 SGHDN, CDR2 FVKESK. The V end was cut by 2 bases, the J end by 5 bases, with 5 bases between. CDR3 in amino acids: CASSQRGDTQYF. The CDR3 region has the DNA TGTGCCAGCAGCCAACGAGGAGATACGCAGTATTTT.